This entry describes one TCR beta chain. Its antigen remains unknown. A read error may explain this, as a much larger clone is one base away. This CDR3 spans 15 amino acids. V dropped 3 bases and J dropped 11; count of bases not matched to a gene: 8. Germline values: CDR1 MRHNA, CDR2 SNTAGT. The data originate from a study of post-analysis software for immune sequencing data. Study at large: The patients showed relapsing-remitting, secondary progressive and progressive-relapsing multiple sclerosis courses.

The study's findings and limits: With F measure, samples from one preparation batch clustered together strongly. Controls showed lower frequencies than patients for roughly 5 TRBV segments, and TRBV5-6, TRBV5-1 and TRBV20-1 were among these. People with multiple sclerosis had a significantly lower normalized Chao1 diversity than controls did.

TCR beta cDNA libraries included unique molecular identifiers. Once about 0.95 to 10 million T cells were used, approximately 520,000 cDNA molecules resulted. TCRdb itself ran the PCR reads through MiXCR, one entry per CDR3 protein. Seen here are approximately 660,000 distinct CDR3 sequences, roughly three fifths observed once, and the top ten hold approximately 10%. The sequence came from a girl aged 2 to 9 with multiple sclerosis. Material for sequencing was blood. V is TRBV6-4 and J is TRBJ2-5, with TRBD2 identical over 14 bases. The CDR3 protein is CASSEGLAGDNEQYF. In DNA, the CDR3 is TGTGCCAGCAGTGAGGGACTAGCGGGAGACAATGAGCAGTACTTC.